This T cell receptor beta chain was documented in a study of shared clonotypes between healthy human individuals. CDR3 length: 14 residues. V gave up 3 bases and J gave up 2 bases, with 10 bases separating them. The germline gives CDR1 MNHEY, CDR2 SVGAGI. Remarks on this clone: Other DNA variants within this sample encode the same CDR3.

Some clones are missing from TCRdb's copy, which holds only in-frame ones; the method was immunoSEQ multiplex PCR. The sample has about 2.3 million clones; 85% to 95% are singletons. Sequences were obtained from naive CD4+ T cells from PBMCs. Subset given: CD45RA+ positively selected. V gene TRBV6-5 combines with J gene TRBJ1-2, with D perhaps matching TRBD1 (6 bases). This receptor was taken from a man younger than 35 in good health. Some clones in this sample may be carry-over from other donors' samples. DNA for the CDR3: TGTGCCAGCAGTTATTCCGGACAGAACTATGGCTACACCTTC. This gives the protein CASSYSGQNYGYTF.